This TCR beta chain was captured in a study of post-analysis software for immune sequencing data. Looking at the study overall: Disease trajectories encompassed relapsing-remitting, secondary progressive and progressive-relapsing multiple sclerosis. Findings and caveats of the study: In multiple sclerosis, normalized Chao1 diversity was significantly below that of controls. Same-batch preparations were strongly co-clustered by F measure. Relative to controls, patients had about five TRBV segments at higher frequency, with TRBV5-6, TRBV5-1 and TRBV20-1 among these.

As concerns this clonotype: Antigen unknown.

V was clipped by 3 bases and J by 6 bases, with 12 bases between them. There are 13 residues in the CDR3. The V gene's germline CDR1 is SGHRS and CDR2 YFSETQ. Unique molecular identifiers featured in each of the TCR beta cDNA libraries. Starting from roughly 1.1 to 9.2 million T cells, the study yielded about 500,000 cDNA molecules. MiXCR, run by TCRdb on the PCR reads, gives a single entry per CDR3 protein. The repertoire holds about 680,000 distinct CDR3 sequences, with 55% to 60% as singletons. The source material was blood. The chain combines TRBV5-1 with TRBJ1-1, with TRBD1 as a possible D gene (5 bases). This sequence was found in a girl between 2 and 10 years old with multiple sclerosis. CDR3 nucleotide sequence: TGCGCCAGCAGCTGGGGGGGAAGTCCTGAAGCTTTCTTT. This codes for CASSWGGSPEAFF.